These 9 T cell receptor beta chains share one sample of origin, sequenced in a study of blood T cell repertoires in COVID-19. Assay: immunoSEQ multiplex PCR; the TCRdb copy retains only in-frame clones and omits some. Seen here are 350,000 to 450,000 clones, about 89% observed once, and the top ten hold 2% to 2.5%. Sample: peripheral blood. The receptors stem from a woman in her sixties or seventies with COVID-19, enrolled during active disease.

The CDR3: CASSFFLPAGSEGTEAFF. The CDR3 DNA reads as TGTGCCAGCAGCTTTTTTCTCCCGGCGGGGAGCGAGGGCACTGAAGCTTTCTTT. The chain links TRBV11-2 to TRBJ1-1; D remains ambiguous. Looked up from germline, CDR1 is SGHAT and CDR2 is FQNNGV. Trimming pared 3 bases from V and 4 bases from J, leaving 24 bases between. There are 18 residues in the CDR3.

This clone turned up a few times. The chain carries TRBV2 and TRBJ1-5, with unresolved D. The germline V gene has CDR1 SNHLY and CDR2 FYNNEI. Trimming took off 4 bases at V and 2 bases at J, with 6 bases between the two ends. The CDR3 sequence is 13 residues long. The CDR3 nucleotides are TGTGCCAGCAGTGGAGGTCGCAATCAGCCCCAGCATTTT. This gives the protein CASSGGRNQPQHF. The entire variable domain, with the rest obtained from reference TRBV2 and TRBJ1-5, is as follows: EPEVTQTPSHQVTQMGQEVILRCVPISNHLYFYWYRQILGQKVEFLVSFYNNEISEKSEIFDDQFSVERPDGSNFTLKIRSTKLEDSAMYFCASSGGRNQPQHFGDGTRLSIL.

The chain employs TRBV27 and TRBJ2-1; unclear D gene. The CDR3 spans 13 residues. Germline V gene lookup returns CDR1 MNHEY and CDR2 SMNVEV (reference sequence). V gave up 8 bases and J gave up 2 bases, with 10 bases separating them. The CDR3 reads CASRDPTYNEQFF. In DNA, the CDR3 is TGTGCCAGCCGAGATCCTACCTACAATGAGCAGTTCTTC.

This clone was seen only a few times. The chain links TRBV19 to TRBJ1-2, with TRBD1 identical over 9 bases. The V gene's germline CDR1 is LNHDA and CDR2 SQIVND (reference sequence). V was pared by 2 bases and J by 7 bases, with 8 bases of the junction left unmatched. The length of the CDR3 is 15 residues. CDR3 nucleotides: TGTGCCAGTAGTATACTGGGGACAGGGACTCCTGGCTACACCTTC. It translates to CASSILGTGTPGYTF.

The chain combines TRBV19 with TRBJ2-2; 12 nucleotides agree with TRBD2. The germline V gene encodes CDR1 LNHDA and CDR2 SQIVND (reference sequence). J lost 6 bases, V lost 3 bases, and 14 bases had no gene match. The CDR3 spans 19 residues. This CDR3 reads CASSMSASGGAKRAGELFF. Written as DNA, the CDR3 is TGTGCCAGTAGTATGTCGGCTAGCGGGGGGGCCAAGCGCGCCGGGGAGCTGTTTTTT.

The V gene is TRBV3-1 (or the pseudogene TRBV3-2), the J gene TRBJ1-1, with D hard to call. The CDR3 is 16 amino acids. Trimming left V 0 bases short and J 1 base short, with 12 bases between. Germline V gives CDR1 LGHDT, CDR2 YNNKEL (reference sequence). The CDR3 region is CASSQEAPRGNTEAFF. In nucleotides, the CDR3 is TGTGCCAGCAGCCAAGAGGCCCCCCGCGGGAACACTGAAGCTTTCTTT.

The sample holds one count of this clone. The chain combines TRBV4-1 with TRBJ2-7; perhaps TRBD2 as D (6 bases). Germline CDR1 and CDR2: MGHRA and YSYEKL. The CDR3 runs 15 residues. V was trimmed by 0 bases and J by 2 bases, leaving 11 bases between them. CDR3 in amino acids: CASSQDGGSTYEQYF. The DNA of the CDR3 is TGCGCCAGCAGCCAAGATGGGGGGTCGACCTACGAGCAGTACTTC.

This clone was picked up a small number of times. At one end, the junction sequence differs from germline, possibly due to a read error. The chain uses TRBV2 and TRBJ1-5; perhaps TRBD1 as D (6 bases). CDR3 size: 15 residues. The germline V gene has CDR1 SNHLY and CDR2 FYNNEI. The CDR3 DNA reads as TGTGCCAGCAGCGCCGGGACACCTAGCAAGCAGCCCCAGCATTTT. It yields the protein CASSAGTPSKQPQHF.

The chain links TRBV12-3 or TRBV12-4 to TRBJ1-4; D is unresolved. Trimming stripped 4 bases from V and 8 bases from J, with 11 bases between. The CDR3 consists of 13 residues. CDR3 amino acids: CASSSPPEEKLFF. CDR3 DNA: TGTGCCAGCAGTTCCCCCCCTGAGGAAAAACTGTTTTTT.